This T cell receptor beta chain was captured in a study of CD8+ T cells in alopecia areata. Notes on the study in general: Scalp lesions, especially in alopecia totalis/universalis, had higher clonality than normal scalp. Although TCR sharing was seen in mice, sharing across patients was less clear, possibly for HLA-related reasons.

Comments on this clone: Its antigen is currently unknown.

Both peripheral blood and punch biopsies of lesional scalp skin were obtained from patients who had alopecia areata. Cell sorting was applied to PBMCs, and CD4+ and CD8+ T cells were collected. The CDR3 is made up of 14 amino acids. The germline V gene encodes CDR1 MDHEN and CDR2 SYDVKM. V dropped 2 bases and J dropped 3; count of bases not matched to a gene: 4. Investigators isolated RNA and reverse transcribed it into cDNA to act as the sequencing template. Some clones are missing from TCRdb's copy, which holds only in-frame ones; the method was immunoSEQ multiplex PCR. The sample shows about 110,000 clones, under 65% of them seen only once.

The source material was NKG2D-low CD8+ T cells sorted from blood. The chain employs TRBV28 and TRBJ2-7; 7 bases align to TRBD2. The receptor's source is a human donor with alopecia areata. The CDR3: CASSLEGRDYEQYF. CDR3 nucleotide sequence: TGTGCCAGCAGTTTAGAGGGGAGGGACTACGAGCAGTACTTC.